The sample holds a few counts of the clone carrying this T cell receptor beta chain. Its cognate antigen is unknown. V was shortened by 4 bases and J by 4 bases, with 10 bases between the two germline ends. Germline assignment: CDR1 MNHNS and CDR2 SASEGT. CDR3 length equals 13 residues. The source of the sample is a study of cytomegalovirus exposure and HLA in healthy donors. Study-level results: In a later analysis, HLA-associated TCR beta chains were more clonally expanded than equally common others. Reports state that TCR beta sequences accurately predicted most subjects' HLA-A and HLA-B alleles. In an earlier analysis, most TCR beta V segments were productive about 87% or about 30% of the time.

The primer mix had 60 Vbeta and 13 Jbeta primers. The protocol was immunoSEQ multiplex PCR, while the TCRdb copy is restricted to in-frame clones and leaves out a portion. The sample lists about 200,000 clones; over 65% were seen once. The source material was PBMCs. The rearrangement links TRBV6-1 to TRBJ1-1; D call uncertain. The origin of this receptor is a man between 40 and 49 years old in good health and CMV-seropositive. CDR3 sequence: CASSAARSTEAFF. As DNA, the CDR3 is TGTGCCAGCAGTGCCGCGAGGAGCACTGAAGCTTTCTTT.